This T cell receptor (beta chain) was sequenced in a study of technical replicates of blood from several donors. The CDR3 is 15 residues long. Per the germline V gene, CDR1 is GTSNPN and CDR2 is SVGIG (reference sequence). V shed 1 base, J shed 8 bases, and the junction held 9 bases outside the gene matches. The assay was immunoSEQ multiplex PCR, and TCRdb's table has in-frame clones only and misses some. The sample lists approximately 60,000 clones, about 87% occurring once. This receptor was identified in a human donor in good health. Some clones in this sample may be carry-over from other donors' samples. The chain links TRBV30 to TRBJ2-1, with 9 bases lining up with TRBD1. Sequenced sample: PBMCs. CDR3 sequence (DNA): TGTGCCTGGAGTGCGGGGACAGGGAGCTTTCATGAGCAGTTCTTC. It encodes CAWSAGTGSFHEQFF.